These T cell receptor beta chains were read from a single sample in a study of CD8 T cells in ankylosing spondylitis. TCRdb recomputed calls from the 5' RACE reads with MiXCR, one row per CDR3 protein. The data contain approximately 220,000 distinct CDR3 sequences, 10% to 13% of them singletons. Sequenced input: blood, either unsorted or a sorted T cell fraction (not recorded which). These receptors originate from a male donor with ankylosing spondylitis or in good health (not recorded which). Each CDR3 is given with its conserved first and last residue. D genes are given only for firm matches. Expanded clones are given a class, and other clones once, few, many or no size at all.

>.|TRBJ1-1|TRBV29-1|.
TGCAGCGTTGATCCTTTGTCTGAAGCTTTCTTT
CSVDPLSEAFF
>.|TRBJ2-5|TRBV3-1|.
TGTGCCAGCAGCATAAGGACAGAACCGCTCGAGACCCTGTACTTC
CASSIRTEPLETLYF
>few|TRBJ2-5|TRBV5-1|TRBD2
TGCGCCAGCAGCTTGACTAGCGGGGCCGCCGAAGAGACCCAGTACTTC
CASSLTSGAAEETQYF
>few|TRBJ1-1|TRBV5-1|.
TGCGCCAGCAGCCCGCGGGCCCCGGACACTGAAGCTTTCTTT
CASSPRAPDTEAFF
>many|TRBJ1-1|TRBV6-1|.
TGTGCCAGCAGACGCCGGGTCGGGGCCGGAGGGGTGAACACTGAAGCTTTCTTT
CASRRRVGAGGVNTEAFF
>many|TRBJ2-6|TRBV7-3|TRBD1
TGTGCCAGCTCAGGGGGTGCTCTGGGTTCGGCCAACGTCCTGACTTTC
CASSGGALGSANVLTF
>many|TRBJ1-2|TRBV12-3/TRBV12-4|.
TGTGCCAGCAGTTTAAGACAGAACTATGGCTACACCTTC
CASSLRQNYGYTF
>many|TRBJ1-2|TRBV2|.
TGTGCCAGCCAATTACAGGGAGTATATGGCTACACCTTC
CASQLQGVYGYTF
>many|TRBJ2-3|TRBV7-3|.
TGTGCCAGCAGCTCTCTGGGGGCCGATGATACGCAGTATTTT
CASSSLGADDTQYF
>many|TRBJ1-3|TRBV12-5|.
TGTGCTAGTGCTTCGACAGGTCCCAACTCTGGAAACACCATATATTTT
CASASTGPNSGNTIYF
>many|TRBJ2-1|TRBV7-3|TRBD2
TGTGCCAGCAGCTTAAATGGCGGGGGATCCTCCAATGAGCAGTTCTTC
CASSLNGGGSSNEQFF
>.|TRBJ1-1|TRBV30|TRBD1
TGTGCCTGGAACTCCCGGGACAGATCGATTGAAGCTTTCTTT
CAWNSRDRSIEAFF
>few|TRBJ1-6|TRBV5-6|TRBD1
TGTGCCAGCAGTGGACAGGGGGTTTCACCCCTCCACTTT
CASSGQGVSPLHF
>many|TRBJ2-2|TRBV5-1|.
TGCGCCAGCAGCTTGGAGGGCAACGCGAACACCGGGGAGCTGTTTTTT
CASSLEGNANTGELFF
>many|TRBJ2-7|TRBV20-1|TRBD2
TGCAGTGCTGGGTTGACTAGCGGGGTGAGGGAGCAGTACTTC
CSAGLTSGVREQYF
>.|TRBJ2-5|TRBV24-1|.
TGTGCCACCAGCGTCCAGGGGGGAGAAGAGGAGACCCAGTACTTC
CATSVQGGEEETQYF
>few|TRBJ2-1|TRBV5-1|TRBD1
TGCGCCAGCAGCGGGGGACAGGCAAGAATCAATGAGCAGTTCTTC
CASSGGQARINEQFF
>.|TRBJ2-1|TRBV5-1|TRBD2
TGCGCCAGCAGCTTGGTAGCGGGGGGGCTTAATGAGCAGTTCTTC
CASSLVAGGLNEQFF
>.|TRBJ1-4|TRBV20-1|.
TGCAGTGCCCAACCCCGGGACGATCTGTTTTTT
CSAQPRDDLFF
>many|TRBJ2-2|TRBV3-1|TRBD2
TGTGCCAGCAGCCAAGGCCAGCGGGGCGTTACCGGGGAGCTGTTTTTT
CASSQGQRGVTGELFF
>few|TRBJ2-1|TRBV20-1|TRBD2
TGCAGTGCTAGTGCTAATAAGCGGGGGGGTGTGGATGAGCAGTTCTTC
CSASANKRGGVDEQFF
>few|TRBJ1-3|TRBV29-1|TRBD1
TGCAGCGTGAAACAGGGGGCGAGGGACACCATATATTTT
CSVKQGARDTIYF
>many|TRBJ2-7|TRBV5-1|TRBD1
TGCGCCAGCAGCAAAGGACAGGGGGACAGCTCCTACGAGCAGTACTTC
CASSKGQGDSSYEQYF
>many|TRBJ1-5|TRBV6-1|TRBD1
TGTGCCAGCAGTGTATTCTCAGGGGGCCAGCCCCAGCATTTT
CASSVFSGGQPQHF
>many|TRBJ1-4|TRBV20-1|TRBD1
TGCAGTGCTAGAGATTTTGTTGAGCGGACAGGGCGTGAAAAACTGTTTTTT
CSARDFVERTGREKLFF
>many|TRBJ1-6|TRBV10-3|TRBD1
TGTGCCATCAGTATTGACAGGGATTCACCCCTCCACTTT
CAISIDRDSPLHF
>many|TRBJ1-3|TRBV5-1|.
TGCGCCAGCAGCTTGGAAGGACAGCTCTCTGGAAACACCATATATTTT
CASSLEGQLSGNTIYF
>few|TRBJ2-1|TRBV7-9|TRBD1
TGTGCCAGCAGGGACGACAGGGCCCACAATGAGCAGTTCTTC
CASRDDRAHNEQFF
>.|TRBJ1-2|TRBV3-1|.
TGTGCCAGCAGCCAAGAGGGGATGCATGGCTACACCTTC
CASSQEGMHGYTF
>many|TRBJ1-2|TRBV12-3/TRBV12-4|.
TGTGCCAGCAGCCCCCTGATAGGGAGTTTAGGTGGCTACACCTTC
CASSPLIGSLGGYTF
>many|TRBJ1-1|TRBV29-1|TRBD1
TGCAGCGTGGGACAGGGGGCGGGCACTGAAGCTTTCTTT
CSVGQGAGTEAFF
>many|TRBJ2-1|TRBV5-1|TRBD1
TGCGCCAGCACTAGGATCCGGGACAGGGGGACCGGGGAGCAGTTCTTC
CASTRIRDRGTGEQFF
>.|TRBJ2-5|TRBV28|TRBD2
TGTGCCAGCAGCCAACTTGGGACTAGCGGTCAAGAGACCCAGTACTTC
CASSQLGTSGQETQYF
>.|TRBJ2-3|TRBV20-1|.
TGCAGTGCTAGAGTCCCACTAGCCGGCACAGATACGCAGTATTTT
CSARVPLAGTDTQYF
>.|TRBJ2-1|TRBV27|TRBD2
TGTGCCAGCAGTCGGACTAGCGGGGGCGAGCAGTTCTTC
CASSRTSGGEQFF
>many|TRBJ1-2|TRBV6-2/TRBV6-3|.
TGTGCCAGCAGTCCCCGGACAGAATATGGCTACACCTTC
CASSPRTEYGYTF